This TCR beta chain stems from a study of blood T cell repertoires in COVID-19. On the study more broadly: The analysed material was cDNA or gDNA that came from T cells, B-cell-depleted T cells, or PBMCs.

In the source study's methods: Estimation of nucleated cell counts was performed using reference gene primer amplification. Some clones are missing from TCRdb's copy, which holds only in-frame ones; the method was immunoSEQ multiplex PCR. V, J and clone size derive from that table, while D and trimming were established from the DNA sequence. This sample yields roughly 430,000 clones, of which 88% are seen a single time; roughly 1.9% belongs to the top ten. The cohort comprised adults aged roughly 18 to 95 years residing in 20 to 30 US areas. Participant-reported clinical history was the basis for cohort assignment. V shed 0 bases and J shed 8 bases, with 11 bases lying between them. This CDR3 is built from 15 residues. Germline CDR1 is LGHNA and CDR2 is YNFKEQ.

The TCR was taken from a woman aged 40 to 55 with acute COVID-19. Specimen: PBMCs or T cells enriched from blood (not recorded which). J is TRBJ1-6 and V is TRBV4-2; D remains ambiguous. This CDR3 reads CASSQDRSPDSPLHF. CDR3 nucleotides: TGTGCCAGCAGCCAAGATAGGAGTCCCGATTCACCCCTCCACTTT.